These T cell receptor beta chains were read from a single sample in a study of blood T cells in healthy people across ages. TCRdb itself ran the 5' RACE reads through MiXCR, one entry per CDR3 protein. The repertoire holds roughly 800,000 distinct CDR3 sequences, with about 62% as singletons. Sequencing input: blood. Every receptor here comes from a man aged 25 to 45 in good health. CDR3s include the opening cysteine and the closing phenylalanine or tryptophan. The D gene is left open where the match is weak. Not every row has a clone size; where given, it reads once, few, many or a size class.

d_call clone_size j_call v_call cdr3_aa cdr3_nt
. . TRBJ2-3 TRBV29-1 CSARRLAETTDTQYF TGCAGCGCAAGGAGATTAGCGGAAACCACAGATACGCAGTATTTT
. . TRBJ2-7 TRBV5-5 CACKDSSRPEQYF TGTGCCTGTAAGGACAGTTCGAGACCCGAGCAGTACTTC
TRBD2 . TRBJ2-5 TRBV2 CASSEWRGGRGETQYF TGCGCCAGCAGTGAATGGCGGGGGGGCAGGGGAGAGACCCAGTACTTC
TRBD1 many TRBJ2-6 TRBV4-2 CASSQDLIGQAGANVLTF TGTGCCAGCAGCCAAGATCTTATTGGACAGGCTGGGGCCAACGTCCTGACTTTC
TRBD2 . TRBJ2-5 TRBV6-6 CASSYSIAGVRETQYF TGTGCCAGCAGTTACTCAATTGCGGGGGTCAGGGAGACCCAGTACTTC
. once TRBJ1-2 TRBV5-6 CASSLGRIFYGYTF TGTGCCAGCAGCCTCGGCAGGATTTTCTATGGCTACACCTTC
TRBD1 few TRBJ1-4 TRBV6-4 CASSRGQGEKLFF TGTGCCAGCAGCAGGGGGCAAGGAGAAAAACTGTTTTTT
. few TRBJ2-5 TRBV20-1 CSAIDQQETQYF TGCAGTGCTATCGACCAACAAGAGACCCAGTACTTC
TRBD2 . TRBJ2-3 TRBV13 CASSANLAGDTDTQYF TGTGCCAGCAGCGCCAACCTAGCGGGAGACACAGATACGCAGTATTTT
TRBD2 . TRBJ2-5 TRBV3-1 CASSHSGLAGGETQYF TGTGCCAGCAGCCATTCGGGACTAGCGGGGGGAGAGACCCAGTACTTC
. . TRBJ2-1 TRBV29-1 CSVSGTASYEQFF TGCAGCGTAAGCGGGACAGCCTCATATGAGCAGTTCTTC
. . TRBJ1-2 TRBV7-2 CASTGLPTRNGYTF TGTGCCAGCACCGGCCTCCCCACTAGGAATGGCTACACCTTC
. once TRBJ1-4 TRBV6-2/TRBV6-3 CASSDEGLNEKLFF TGTGCCAGCAGCGACGAGGGCCTTAATGAAAAACTGTTTTTT
. . TRBJ2-4 TRBV20-1 CSANLYPQNIQYF TGCAGTGCCAACCTCTACCCACAAAACATTCAGTACTTC
. few TRBJ2-7 TRBV29-1 CSVVGTTKGYEQYF TGCAGCGTGGTTGGGACCACAAAAGGATACGAGCAGTACTTC
TRBD1 . TRBJ1-2 TRBV10-2 CASSDQWTGGLYGYTF TGCGCCAGCAGTGATCAGTGGACAGGGGGCCTTTATGGCTACACCTTC
. . TRBJ2-7 TRBV7-2 CASSYSMYEQYF TGTGCCAGCAGCTATTCAATGTACGAGCAGTACTTC
. . TRBJ2-7 TRBV7-8 CASSFTLSTYEQYF TGTGCCAGCAGCTTCACCTTGTCAACCTACGAGCAGTACTTC
. once TRBJ2-5 TRBV6-1 CASSEATRETQYF TGTGCCAGCAGTGAAGCGACGAGAGAGACCCAGTACTTC
. . TRBJ2-7 TRBV20-1 CSARDKTYEQYF TGCAGTGCTAGGGATAAAACCTACGAGCAGTACTTC
. . TRBJ2-5 TRBV3-1 CASSSTIETQYF TGTGCCAGCAGCTCGACAATAGAGACCCAGTACTTC
. . TRBJ2-4 TRBV9 CASSVDARGRNIQYF TGTGCCAGCAGCGTAGATGCCCGAGGGAGAAACATTCAGTACTTC
TRBD1 . TRBJ2-7 TRBV20-1 CSAEPRDRVTYEQYF TGCAGTGCTGAACCCCGGGACAGGGTAACCTACGAGCAGTACTTC
TRBD1 . TRBJ2-1 TRBV27 CASRKGTVAYNEQFF TGTGCCAGCAGGAAGGGGACAGTCGCCTACAATGAGCAGTTCTTC
. . TRBJ1-1 TRBV2 CASNRGKLTEAFF TGTGCCAGCAACCGGGGTAAACTCACTGAAGCTTTCTTT
. . TRBJ2-1 TRBV20-1 CSARVAIAYNEQFF TGCAGTGCTAGAGTTGCCATCGCCTACAATGAGCAGTTCTTC
. . TRBJ2-3 TRBV20-1 CSARVAGADTQYF TGCAGTGCTAGAGTTGCTGGGGCAGATACGCAGTATTTT
. . TRBJ2-5 TRBV7-2 CASSLAVLPRTETQYF TGTGCCAGCAGCTTAGCAGTCTTGCCCAGAACGGAGACCCAGTACTTC
. . TRBJ2-1 TRBV29-1 CSVGVGPNNEQFF TGCAGCGTTGGGGTAGGTCCTAACAATGAGCAGTTCTTC
. . TRBJ2-7 TRBV12-3/TRBV12-4 CASSFWYEQYF TGTGCCAGCAGTTTCTGGTACGAGCAGTACTTC
. . TRBJ2-1 TRBV30 CAWSPAQVGEQFF TGTGCCTGGAGTCCCGCCCAGGTTGGTGAGCAGTTCTTC
. . TRBJ2-3 TRBV7-2 CASSLGPPGGIDTQYF TGTGCCAGCAGCTTAGGCCCGCCGGGCGGGATAGATACGCAGTATTTT
TRBD2 . TRBJ2-5 TRBV7-2 CASSRTSGNQETQYF TGTGCCAGCAGCCGGACTAGCGGAAACCAAGAGACCCAGTACTTC
. once TRBJ1-2 TRBV7-9 CASSSLAVNYGYTF TGTGCCAGCAGCTCCCTGGCCGTTAACTATGGCTACACCTTC
. . TRBJ2-5 TRBV12-3/TRBV12-4 CASRKGETQSGQYF TGTGCCAGCAGGAAAGGAGAAACCCAGAGTGGCCAGTACTTC
TRBD2 few TRBJ2-7 TRBV15 CATSRDRLTGTISYEQYF TGTGCCACCAGCAGAGATCGACTAACCGGGACTATCTCCTACGAGCAGTACTTC
. . TRBJ2-5 TRBV12-3/TRBV12-4 CASSLTFSEQYF TGTGCCAGCAGTTTAACATTCAGTGAGCAGTACTTC
. few TRBJ2-7 TRBV27 CATGALGIYEQYF TGTGCCACCGGAGCGCTAGGAATATACGAGCAGTACTTC
. few TRBJ2-5 TRBV7-3 CASSLGIGGYQETQYF TGTGCCAGCAGCTTAGGCATTGGCGGCTACCAAGAGACCCAGTACTTC
. few TRBJ2-1 TRBV5-1 CASSLDREGGNEQFF TGCGCCAGCAGCTTGGATCGGGAAGGGGGCAATGAGCAGTTCTTC
TRBD2 . TRBJ2-3 TRBV6-1 CASRPTGTSGGITDTQYF TGTGCCAGCAGGCCAACCGGGACTAGCGGGGGTATCACAGATACGCAGTATTTT
. . TRBJ1-5 TRBV2 CASSETISWQPQHF TGTGCCAGCAGTGAAACCATCTCGTGGCAGCCCCAGCATTTT
. . TRBJ2-7 TRBV29-1 CSVELSYEQYF TGCAGCGTTGAGCTATCCTACGAGCAGTACTTC
. . TRBJ2-1 TRBV5-1 CASSSGASGHDEQFF TGCGCCAGCAGTTCGGGAGCCTCCGGTCACGATGAGCAGTTCTTC
TRBD2 few TRBJ2-5 TRBV29-1 CSVEWRGRQETQYF TGCAGCGTTGAGTGGCGGGGGAGGCAAGAGACCCAGTACTTC
. few TRBJ2-1 TRBV11-2 CASSPHSYNEQFF TGTGCCAGCAGCCCCCACTCCTACAATGAGCAGTTCTTC
TRBD2 few TRBJ2-1 TRBV20-1 CSARLAGYNEQFF TGCAGTGCTAGGTTAGCGGGATACAATGAGCAGTTCTTC
. . TRBJ1-2 TRBV5-6 CASSFGVLSYTF TGTGCCAGCAGCTTTGGCGTATTGAGCTACACCTTC
. . TRBJ2-1 TRBV11-2 CASSLDRDFTVDEQFF TGTGCCAGCAGTCTCGACCGGGACTTCACGGTCGATGAGCAGTTCTTC
. . TRBJ2-1 TRBV4-3 CASSQETLGRGSTQFF TGCGCCAGCAGCCAAGAAACACTCGGTCGGGGGAGCACGCAGTTCTTC
. . TRBJ1-4 TRBV29-1 CSAGHPGGNEKLFF TGCAGCGCGGGACACCCGGGCGGGAATGAAAAACTGTTTTTT
. . TRBJ2-1 TRBV29-1 CSVSTPTNVNEQFF TGCAGCGTTTCAACCCCGACTAACGTAAATGAGCAGTTCTTC
. . TRBJ1-2 TRBV7-2 CASSPFEGGYTF TGTGCCAGCAGCCCGTTCGAGGGTGGCTACACCTTC
. . TRBJ1-4 TRBV28 CASKSRNEKLFF TGTGCCAGCAAATCCCGTAATGAAAAACTGTTTTTT